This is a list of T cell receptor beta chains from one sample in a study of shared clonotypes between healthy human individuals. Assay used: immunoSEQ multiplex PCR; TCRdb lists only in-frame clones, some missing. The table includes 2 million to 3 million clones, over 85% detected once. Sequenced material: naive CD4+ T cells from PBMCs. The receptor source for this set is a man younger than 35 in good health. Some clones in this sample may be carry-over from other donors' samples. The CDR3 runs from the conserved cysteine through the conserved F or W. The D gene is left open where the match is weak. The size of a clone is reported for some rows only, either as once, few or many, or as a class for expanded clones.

CDR3: CASSFQGAKGYTF; DNA: TGTGCCAGCAGTTTCCAGGGGGCGAAGGGCTACACCTTC; D: TRBD1; V: TRBV28; J: TRBJ1-2; size: -
CDR3: CASCLGSSNQPQHF; DNA: TGTGCCAGCTGTTTAGGGAGTAGCAATCAGCCCCAGCATTTT; D: -; V: TRBV2; J: TRBJ1-5; size: -
CDR3: CASSPVGAASTDTQYF; DNA: TGTGCCAGCTCACCCGTCGGGGCCGCTAGCACAGATACGCAGTATTTT; D: -; V: TRBV18; J: TRBJ2-3; size: -
CDR3: CASSRRSRQAPEAFF; DNA: TGTGCCAGTAGTAGACGCAGTAGACAGGCCCCTGAAGCTTTCTTT; D: -; V: TRBV19; J: TRBJ1-1; size: -
CDR3: CASSLEGVESYNEQFF; DNA: TGTGCCAGCAGCTTGGAGGGGGTTGAGTCCTACAATGAGCAGTTCTTC; D: -; V: TRBV5-4; J: TRBJ2-1; size: -
CDR3: CASSLRGLAGGLSYEQYF; DNA: TGTGCCAGCAGTTTAAGGGGACTAGCGGGAGGCCTTTCCTACGAGCAGTACTTC; D: TRBD2; V: TRBV28; J: TRBJ2-7; size: -
CDR3: CASSDRAGNTIYF; DNA: TGTGCCAGCTCAGACAGGGCTGGAAACACCATATATTTT; D: TRBD1; V: TRBV18; J: TRBJ1-3; size: once
CDR3: CASSSSGNDEQYF; DNA: TGTGCCAGCAGCTCCAGCGGGAACGACGAGCAGTACTTC; D: TRBD2; V: TRBV7-9; J: TRBJ2-7; size: -
CDR3: CASSVGPNPHQETQYF; DNA: TGTGCCAGCAGCGTAGGGCCTAATCCCCACCAAGAGACCCAGTACTTC; D: -; V: TRBV9; J: TRBJ2-5; size: once
CDR3: CASRLWTGSNEQYF; DNA: TGTGCCAGCAGACTCTGGACAGGGTCCAACGAGCAGTACTTC; D: TRBD1; V: TRBV7-9; J: TRBJ2-7; size: -
CDR3: CASSALVGAPSGNTIYF; DNA: TGTGCCAGCAGCGCCTTGGTGGGGGCCCCCTCTGGAAACACCATATATTTT; D: -; V: TRBV9; J: TRBJ1-3; size: once
CDR3: CATSRGPARSYNEQFF; DNA: TGTGCCACCAGCAGAGGCCCCGCTAGGTCCTACAATGAGCAGTTCTTC; D: -; V: TRBV15; J: TRBJ2-1; size: -
CDR3: CASSLRGREIYNEQFF; DNA: TGTGCCAGCAGCCTACGGGGGCGGGAGATCTACAATGAGCAGTTCTTC; D: -; V: TRBV13; J: TRBJ2-1; size: once
CDR3: CASGTGGMTEAFF; DNA: TGTGCTAGTGGTACAGGGGGGATGACTGAAGCTTTCTTT; D: TRBD1; V: TRBV12-5; J: TRBJ1-1; size: -
CDR3: CASSVDSGANVLTF; DNA: TGTGCCAGTAGCGTAGACTCTGGGGCCAACGTCCTGACTTTC; D: -; V: TRBV19; J: TRBJ2-6; size: -
CDR3: CAWSLGGLDNEKLFF; DNA: TGTGCCTGGAGTCTCGGAGGTCTGGATAATGAAAAACTGTTTTTT; D: -; V: TRBV30; J: TRBJ1-4; size: -
CDR3: CASSPLNEQFF; DNA: TGTGCCAGCTCTCCATTAAATGAGCAGTTCTTC; D: -; V: TRBV18; J: TRBJ2-1; size: -
CDR3: CATRTGGDQPQHF; DNA: TGTGCCACCCGAACGGGGGGCGATCAGCCCCAGCATTTT; D: -; V: TRBV6-4; J: TRBJ1-5; size: -
CDR3: CASSVTGDQPQHF; DNA: TGTGCCAGCAGTGTAACGGGGGATCAGCCCCAGCATTTT; D: -; V: TRBV25-1; J: TRBJ1-5; size: -
CDR3: CASGLAGTANTGELFF; DNA: TGTGCTAGTGGTTTAGCCGGGACAGCAAACACCGGGGAGCTGTTTTTT; D: TRBD1; V: TRBV12-5; J: TRBJ2-2; size: -
CDR3: CASSTPAGDQYEQYF; DNA: TGTGCCAGCAGTACCCCCGCGGGGGATCAGTACGAGCAGTACTTC; D: TRBD2; V: TRBV28; J: TRBJ2-7; size: -
CDR3: CSVVARHTGELFF; DNA: TGCAGCGTTGTAGCCCGCCACACCGGGGAGCTGTTTTTT; D: -; V: TRBV29-1; J: TRBJ2-2; size: -
CDR3: CASSSVSGGNEQYF; DNA: TGTGCCAGCAGCTCCGTCTCCGGGGGGAACGAGCAGTACTTC; D: TRBD2; V: TRBV7-6; J: TRBJ2-7; size: -
CDR3: CASSPTSGRHYNEQFF; DNA: TGTGCCAGCAGCCCGACTAGCGGGAGGCACTACAATGAGCAGTTCTTC; D: TRBD2; V: TRBV9; J: TRBJ2-1; size: -
CDR3: CASSAEGPYNEQFF; DNA: TGTGCCAGCAGTGCAGAGGGCCCCTACAATGAGCAGTTCTTC; D: -; V: TRBV6-4; J: TRBJ2-1; size: -
CDR3: CAISALGSRQGPLNTEAFF; DNA: TGTGCCATCAGTGCTCTAGGTTCGAGACAGGGCCCTTTGAACACTGAAGCTTTCTTT; D: TRBD1; V: TRBV10-3; J: TRBJ1-1; size: -
CDR3: CASSERRLAGAGSYNEQFF; DNA: TGCGCCAGCAGTGAGCGTAGACTAGCGGGCGCCGGCTCCTACAATGAGCAGTTCTTC; D: TRBD2; V: TRBV10-1; J: TRBJ2-1; size: -
CDR3: CASGPRDRGQLNTEAFF; DNA: TGTGCCAGCGGGCCCCGGGACAGGGGCCAACTGAACACTGAAGCTTTCTTT; D: TRBD1; V: TRBV25-1; J: TRBJ1-1; size: -
CDR3: CAISGPVGTEAFF; DNA: TGTGCCATCAGCGGGCCTGTGGGGACTGAAGCTTTCTTT; D: -; V: TRBV10-3; J: TRBJ1-1; size: -
CDR3: CASSYPTGDEQYF; DNA: TGTGCCAGCAGTTACCCCACTGGGGACGAGCAGTACTTC; D: -; V: TRBV6-6; J: TRBJ2-7; size: -
CDR3: CASSFGGREVPTF; DNA: TGTGCCAGCAGCTTTGGCGGGAGGGAGGTGCCCACCTTC; D: -; V: TRBV7-9; J: TRBJ1-2; size: -
CDR3: CASSLVRGGAYEQYF; DNA: TGTGCCAGCAGCTTAGTGCGCGGGGGTGCCTACGAGCAGTACTTC; D: TRBD2; V: TRBV11-2; J: TRBJ2-7; size: -
CDR3: CASSPRSGREGETQYF; DNA: TGTGCCAGCAGCCCACGCAGCGGGAGGGAAGGAGAGACCCAGTACTTC; D: TRBD2; V: TRBV9; J: TRBJ2-5; size: -
CDR3: CASRRGTTGELFF; DNA: TGTGCCAGCAGGCGTGGGACTACCGGGGAGCTGTTTTTT; D: -; V: TRBV27; J: TRBJ2-2; size: -
CDR3: CASSLAGARGTEAFF; DNA: TGTGCCAGCAGCTTAGCTGGGGCGCGGGGCACTGAAGCTTTCTTT; D: -; V: TRBV7-2; J: TRBJ1-1; size: -
CDR3: CASSVSGVDGELFF; DNA: TGTGCCAGCAGCGTATCAGGGGTAGACGGGGAGCTGTTTTTT; D: -; V: TRBV9; J: TRBJ2-2; size: -
CDR3: CASSQLWTPGGYTF; DNA: TGCGCCAGCAGCCAATTGTGGACTCCGGGCGGCTACACCTTC; D: -; V: TRBV4-1; J: TRBJ1-2; size: -
CDR3: CSATTGLTGELFF; DNA: TGCAGCGCGACAACGGGCCTTACCGGGGAGCTGTTTTTT; D: -; V: TRBV29-1; J: TRBJ2-2; size: once
CDR3: CASSRTMGPLFF; DNA: TGTGCCAGCAGCCGGACTATGGGCCCGCTGTTTTTT; D: -; V: TRBV28; J: TRBJ2-2; size: -
CDR3: CSVGGRAAYEQYF; DNA: TGCAGCGTTGGAGGCAGGGCAGCCTACGAGCAGTACTTC; D: -; V: TRBV29-1; J: TRBJ2-7; size: -
CDR3: CASKETDHGYTF; DNA: TGTGCCAGTAAGGAGACAGATCATGGCTACACCTTC; D: -; V: TRBV19; J: TRBJ1-2; size: -
CDR3: CAWSVRTGTAFF; DNA: TGTGCCTGGAGTGTACGAACGGGGACGGCTTTCTTT; D: -; V: TRBV30; J: TRBJ1-1; size: -
CDR3: CASSLLWTENTEAFF; DNA: TGTGCCAGCAGCTTACTATGGACAGAGAACACTGAAGCTTTCTTT; D: -; V: TRBV11-2; J: TRBJ1-1; size: -
CDR3: CASSLLGVDEQFF; DNA: TGTGCCAGCAGCTTGCTCGGCGTTGATGAGCAGTTCTTC; D: -; V: TRBV5-6; J: TRBJ2-1; size: -
CDR3: CASSTRTRDEQFF; DNA: TGTGCCAGCAGCACCCGAACTAGGGATGAGCAGTTCTTC; D: -; V: TRBV7-3; J: TRBJ2-1; size: -